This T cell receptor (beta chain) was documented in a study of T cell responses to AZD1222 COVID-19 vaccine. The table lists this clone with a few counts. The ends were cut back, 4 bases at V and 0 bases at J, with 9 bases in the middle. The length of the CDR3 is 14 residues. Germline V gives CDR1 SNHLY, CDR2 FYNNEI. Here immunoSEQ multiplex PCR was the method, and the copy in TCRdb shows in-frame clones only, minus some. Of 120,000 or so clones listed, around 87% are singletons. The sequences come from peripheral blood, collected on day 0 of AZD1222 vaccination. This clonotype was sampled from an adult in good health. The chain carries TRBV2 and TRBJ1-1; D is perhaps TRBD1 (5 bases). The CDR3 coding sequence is TGTGCCAGCAGTGTTCGGGGGGTGAACACTGAAGCTTTCTTT. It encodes CASSVRGVNTEAFF.